This T cell receptor (beta chain) was recorded in a study of technical replicates of blood from a few donors. Profiled with immunoSEQ multiplex PCR; TCRdb holds only in-frame clones, not every one. Of 91,000 or so clones in the sample, less than 95% were seen once. Unmatched junction bases numbered 6, after V lost 5 bases and J lost 0 bases. CDR3 length: 18 amino acids. Germline CDR1 is SGHNT and CDR2 is YENEEA. Material: T cells isolated from PBMCs. The clonotype originates from a human donor in good health. V usage is TRBV11-3 and J usage is TRBJ2-6; 11 nucleotides align to TRBD2. The CDR3 spells CASSSGLAGASGANVLTF. CDR3 nucleotides: TGTGCCAGCAGCAGTGGACTAGCGGGCGCCTCTGGGGCCAACGTCCTGACTTTC.